The clone carrying this T cell receptor (beta chain) has more than one count but fewer than ten. Isolated RNA was reverse transcribed in full, so expressed TCRB transcripts were sequenced. Sequencing used immunoSEQ multiplex PCR; TCRdb keeps in-frame clones, though not all of them. The sample includes about 230,000 clones, 7.5% to 10% of them seen just once. CDR3 length equals 16 residues. Trimming took 8 bases from V and 4 from J; bases not matched to a gene: 11. Germline V gene sequence: CDR1 LNHDA, CDR2 SQIVND (reference sequence). Via the markers CD45RO/CCR7/CD25/CD127/CD95/CD27, stem cell-like memory, regulatory, central memory and naive CD4+ cells were sorted. These data are taken from a study of beta chain features in type 1 diabetes. In the study overall: Healthy donors and patients had similar age, gender and cell yields.

The chain has TRBV19 and TRBJ1-5; 10 positions agree with TRBD1. The sequence was obtained from a woman aged 18-30 years in good health. Sample: naive CD4+ T cells from blood. CDR3 in amino acids: CASQPRDRGVNQPQHF. As DNA, the CDR3 is TGTGCCAGTCAACCTCGGGACAGGGGCGTAAATCAGCCCCAGCATTTT.